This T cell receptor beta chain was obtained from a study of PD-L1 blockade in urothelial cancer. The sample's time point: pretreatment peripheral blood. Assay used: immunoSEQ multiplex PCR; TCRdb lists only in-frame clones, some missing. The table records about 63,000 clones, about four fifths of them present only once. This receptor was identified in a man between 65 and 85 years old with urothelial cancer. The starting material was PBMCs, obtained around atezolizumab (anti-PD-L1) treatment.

The CDR3, as DNA: TGTGCCTGGAGCCCCGGGACAGGGCAATCAAATGAGCAGTTCTTC. Protein sequence: CAWSPGTGQSNEQFF. The chain recombines TRBV30 with TRBJ2-1, with 9 bases aligning to TRBD1. V lost 3 bases to trimming and J lost 7 bases; unmatched junction nucleotides: 10. Germline CDR1 reads GTSNPN; CDR2 reads SVGIG (reference sequence). The CDR3 is 15 residues long.